What follows describes a single T cell receptor (beta chain). Its antigen is currently unknown. After removal of 3 bases from V and 1 base from J, the junction contained 4 bases not matched to a gene. The CDR3 covers 17 residues. Germline CDR1 reads SGHVT; CDR2 reads SQSDAQ. These data originate in a study of T cell responses to AZD1222 COVID-19 vaccine. TCRdb's table, derived via immunoSEQ multiplex PCR, lists solely in-frame clones and lacks some. The table lists about 120,000 clones, less than 90% of them singletons. Points from the study as a whole: Possibly, clonal diversity was underestimated; donors were largely white British and included more females. Nearly half of spike-specific TCRs reportedly target unmutated variant regions.

J is TRBJ2-2 and V is TRBV7-4, with TRBD2 matching over 11 bases. This clonotype was sampled from an adult in good health. Source: peripheral blood, taken on day 0 of AZD1222 vaccination. The CDR3 here is CASSLKGTSGNTGELFF. DNA of the CDR3: TGTGCCAGCAGCTTGAAGGGGACTAGCGGGAACACCGGGGAGCTGTTTTTT.